This entry features one TCR beta chain sequence. CDR3 length equals 13 residues. V lost 4 bases and J lost 9, with 13 bases in between. The germline V gene encodes CDR1 LGHDT and CDR2 YNNKEL (reference sequence). The sample belongs to a study of patients and donors after allogeneic stem cell transplantation. Each CDR3 protein gets one entry after TCRdb re-called the RT-PCR reads with MiXCR. The table shows about 160,000 distinct CDR3 sequences, with about 24% occurring only once. The chain employs TRBV3-1 and TRBJ2-1; either TRBD1 or TRBD2 may supply D (5 bases each). The sample taken for sequencing was blood, either unsorted or a sorted T cell fraction (not recorded which). The receptor was derived from a human donor who was either an allogeneic HSCT recipient or a stem cell or donor lymphocyte infusion donor (not recorded which). It is not recorded whose cells these are; they may come from a transplant donor. The CDR3 here is CASSPSRGPEQFF. The CDR3 nucleotides read TGTGCCAGCAGCCCCTCGAGGGGCCCTGAGCAGTTCTTC.